This T cell receptor beta chain derives from a study of Graves' ophthalmopathy and Graves' hyperthyroidism. Study-wide background: Peripheral blood collection took place at initial diagnosis, before any treatment. Points from the study as a whole: The model predicted ophthalmopathy progression with 70.59% sensitivity and around 74% specificity.

CDR3 length equals 15 residues. Germline V lookup: CDR1 MNHEY, CDR2 SVGAGI. The V segment lost 6 bases and the J segment 5 bases; nucleotides outside the gene matches: 8. Beta-chain TCR CDR3 regions were amplified from RNA transcripts. The authors performed first-round RT-PCR with HTBI primers and then a second-round multiplex PCR. TCRdb used MiXCR to reprocess the multiplex PCR reads, holding one entry per CDR3 protein. Among approximately 460,000 distinct CDR3 sequences listed, under 15% were seen once. This clonotype was seen at least ten times. The antigen is unknown. CAS ≥3, NOSPECS ≥4, moderate-to-severe activity and duration under 3 months marked donors with ophthalmopathy.

The material sequenced was blood. V usage is TRBV6-5 and J usage is TRBJ1-5; TRBD1 matches 9 bases. The clonotype was recovered from a woman younger than 45 with Graves' ophthalmopathy. CDR3 bases: TGTGCCAGCAGCTTAAACAGGGGGCCCCATCAGCCCCAGCATTTT. As protein: CASSLNRGPHQPQHF.